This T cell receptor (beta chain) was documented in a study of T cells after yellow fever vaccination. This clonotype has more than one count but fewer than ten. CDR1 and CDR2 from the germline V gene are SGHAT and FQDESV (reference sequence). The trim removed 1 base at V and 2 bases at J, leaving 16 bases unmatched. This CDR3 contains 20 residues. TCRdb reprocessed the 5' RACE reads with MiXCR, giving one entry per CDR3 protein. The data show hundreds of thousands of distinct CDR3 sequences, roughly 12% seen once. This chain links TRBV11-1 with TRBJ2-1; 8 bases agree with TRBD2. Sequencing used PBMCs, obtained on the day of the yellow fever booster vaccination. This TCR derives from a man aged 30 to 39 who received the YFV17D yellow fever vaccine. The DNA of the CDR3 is TGTGCCAGCAGCTTAGGATGGTTAGCGGGAAGTGTGGGTACCTACAATGAGCAGTTCTTC. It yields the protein CASSLGWLAGSVGTYNEQFF.